The 13 T cell receptor beta chains in this list originate from one sample, sequenced in a study of cytomegalovirus exposure and HLA in healthy donors. PCR primers comprised 60 Vbeta and 13 Jbeta primers. TCRdb's table, derived via immunoSEQ multiplex PCR, lists solely in-frame clones and lacks some. The sample consists of 110,000 or so clones, about three quarters of them appearing once. Sequenced material: PBMCs. These receptor sequences come from a female donor in good health and CMV-seronegative.

This chain joins TRBV9 and TRBJ2-2; D is perhaps TRBD2 (6 bases). The ends were cut back, 0 bases at V and 8 bases at J, with 14 bases in the middle. Germline V gene sequence: CDR1 SGDLS, CDR2 YYNGEE. The CDR3 consists of 15 residues. The CDR3: CASSVAGTFLGELFF. The DNA of the CDR3 is TGTGCCAGCAGCGTAGCTGGGACTTTTCTAGGGGAGCTGTTTTTT.

The chain is built from TRBV6-1 and TRBJ2-7, with D possibly matching TRBD1 (5 bases). The CDR3 is 14 residues long. Germline CDR1 reads MNHNS; CDR2 reads SASEGT. The ends were cut back, 6 bases at V and 2 bases at J, with 14 bases in the middle. CDR3 coding DNA: TGTGCCAGCAGGACCTTCGACAGCACCTACGAGCAGTACTTC. Its translation: CASRTFDSTYEQYF.

This chain links TRBV2 with TRBJ1-2, with D unclear. CDR1 SNHLY and CDR2 FYNNEI come from the germline V gene. V shed 2 bases and J shed 7 bases, with 8 bases lying between them. This CDR3 comprises 12 residues. CDR3 nucleotides: TGTGCCAGCAGTGAACTAAAACCTGGCTACACCTTC. Amino acids: CASSELKPGYTF.

V and J are TRBV30 and TRBJ2-3; D may be TRBD1 (6 bases). V lost 0 bases to trimming and J lost 2 bases, with 9 bases between them. The CDR3 runs to 14 residues. Germline assignment: CDR1 GTSNPN and CDR2 SVGIG (reference sequence). DNA for the CDR3: TGTGCCTGGAGTGTTGAGGGGGTCACAGATACGCAGTATTTT. This encodes CAWSVEGVTDTQYF. The full variable domain, its missing parts supplied by reference TRBV30 and TRBJ2-3, is SQTIHQWPATLVQPVGSPLSLECTVEGTSNPNLYWYRQAAGRGLQLLFYSVGIGQISSEVPQNLSASRPQDRQFILSSKKLLLSDSGFYLCAWSVEGVTDTQYFGPGTRLTVL.

The rearrangement joins TRBV6-6 to TRBJ1-3; 8 bases fit TRBD1. V dropped 7 bases and J dropped 4; count of bases not matched to a gene: 12. The CDR3 has 16 amino acids. Per the germline V gene, CDR1 is MNHNY and CDR2 is SVGAGI (reference sequence). CDR3 nucleotides: TGTGCCAGCACCGTTCAGGGACAGGTTAGAGGAAACACCATATATTTT. It is translated as CASTVQGQVRGNTIYF.

The V and J genes are TRBV7-9 and TRBJ2-1, with 7 nucleotides matching TRBD2. Per the germline V gene, CDR1 is SEHNR and CDR2 is FQNEAQ (reference sequence). CDR3 length: 15 amino acids. V dropped 11 bases and J dropped 4; count of bases not matched to a gene: 14. CDR3 nucleotides: TGTGCCGTCATCAGGCGGGGGTCAGTTTACAATGAGCAGTTCTTC. Its translation: CAVIRRGSVYNEQFF.

The rearrangement uses TRBV5-1 and TRBJ2-3; D perhaps matches TRBD2 (6 bases). Per the germline V gene, CDR1 is SGHRS and CDR2 is YFSETQ. V lost 7 bases and J lost 1, with 13 bases in between. The CDR3 covers 14 residues. The CDR3 sequence is CASSVGGGTDTQYF. The CDR3 DNA reads as TGCGCCAGCTCTGTTGGAGGGGGCACAGATACGCAGTATTTT. The whole variable domain, filled in from reference TRBV5-1 and TRBJ2-3, reads KAGVTQTPRYLIKTRGQQVTLSCSPISGHRSVSWYQQTPGQGLQFLFEYFSETQRNKGNFPGRFSGRQFSNSRSEMNVSTLELGDSALYLCASSVGGGTDTQYFGPGTRLTVL.

The chain is built from TRBV5-1 and TRBJ1-1; 7 bases match TRBD1. The ends lost 3 bases at V and 7 bases at J; junction bases unmatched: 9. Germline CDR1 SGHRS, CDR2 YFSETQ. CDR3 length equals 14 residues. CDR3 sequence (DNA): TGCGCCAGCAGCTGGGGACAGACCCCAAATGAAGCTTTCTTT. Its protein product is CASSWGQTPNEAFF.

The chain employs TRBV5-6 and TRBJ2-7; D may be TRBD2 (6 bases). The germline V and J ends were trimmed by 6 bases and 7 bases, with 23 bases remaining between them. The CDR3 is 15 residues long. Germline CDR1 and CDR2: SGHDT and YYEEEE. The CDR3 loop reads CASNPSRERFREQYF. The CDR3 DNA sequence: TGTGCCAGCAACCCTTCCCGGGAGCGCTTTCGGGAGCAGTACTTC.

The gene calls are TRBV5-6 and TRBJ2-2, with 11 positions matching TRBD1. CDR1 and CDR2 (germline): SGHDT, YYEEEE. The junction had 19 bases not matched to a gene; V was cut back by 3 bases and J by 9 bases. This CDR3 has 19 residues. In DNA form, the CDR3 reads TGTGCCAGCAGCTCCTTGTGGGCCGGGGACAGGGGGTCCTTCCGGGAGCTGTTTTTT. This gives the protein CASSSLWAGDRGSFRELFF.

V and J are TRBV7-2 and TRBJ2-5, with 8 bases fitting TRBD2. Trimming removed 2 bases from V and 5 bases from J; junction bases left unmatched: 7. CDR3 size: 15 residues. The germline V gene encodes CDR1 SGHTA and CDR2 FQGNSA. The CDR3, as DNA: TGTGCCAGCAGCTTATACGGGGGGGCATGGGAGACCCAGTACTTC. Translating gives CASSLYGGAWETQYF.

This sequence joins TRBV11-2 and TRBJ2-2, with 13 bases that match TRBD2. CDR1 is SGHAT, CDR2 FQNNGV, per germline. This CDR3 has 19 amino acids. V lost 4 bases to trimming and J lost 6 bases; unmatched junction nucleotides: 14. CDR3: CASSSTSGTSGASAGELFF. The CDR3 DNA is TGTGCCAGCAGCTCTACCTCCGGGACTAGCGGGGCATCGGCCGGGGAGCTGTTTTTT.

J is TRBJ1-6 and V is TRBV5-4; D gene ambiguous. CDR1 and CDR2 (germline): SGHNT, YYREEE (reference sequence). Between the trimmed V and J ends, which lost 0 bases and 0 bases, there was a span of 13 bases. CDR3 size: 18 residues. CDR3 in DNA: TGTGCCAGCAGCTTGGTTCAGGCCTCCAGCTCCTATAATTCACCCCTCCACTTT. This encodes CASSLVQASSSYNSPLHF.